A selection of T cell receptor beta chains follows, all from one sample in a study of blood T cells in healthy people across ages. TCRdb fed the 5' RACE reads into MiXCR, producing one record per CDR3 protein. The sample has roughly 930,000 distinct CDR3 sequences; around 48% are singletons. Specimen: blood. These TCRs come from a man aged 30-40 years in good health. Each CDR3 is given with its conserved first and last residue. Each record gives: clone size, V gene, CDR3 length, J gene, D gene, CDR3 protein, CDR3 DNA. A D gene is named only where the DNA matches it firmly. Rows may omit the clone size; those that give it use once, few, many or a size class.

>NA|TRBV12-3/TRBV12-4|15|TRBJ2-1|TRBD2
CASSLRLAGYNEQFF
TGTGCCAGCTCCCTTCGACTAGCGGGTTACAATGAGCAGTTCTTC
>once|TRBV28|17|TRBJ2-7|TRBD2
CASSLGGAGGRLRVQYF
TGTGCCAGCAGTTTAGGCGGGGCGGGGGGTCGATTACGTGTGCAGTACTTC
>NA|TRBV6-6|14|TRBJ2-7|NA
CASSLDIPSYEQYF
TGTGCCAGCAGCCTCGACATCCCCTCCTACGAGCAGTACTTC
>NA|TRBV4-1|16|TRBJ2-3|NA
CASSQDADAELDTQYF
TGCGCCAGCAGCCAAGATGCAGACGCTGAGCTTGATACGCAGTATTTT
>few|TRBV29-1|14|TRBJ2-5|NA
CSVERAPEKETQYF
TGCAGCGTTGAACGGGCCCCTGAGAAGGAGACCCAGTACTTC
>few|TRBV29-1|14|TRBJ2-5|NA
CSVERPGKQETQYF
TGCAGCGTCGAAAGACCGGGAAAACAAGAGACCCAGTACTTC
>NA|TRBV5-6|18|TRBJ2-1|NA
CASSLEAGELSSYNEQFF
TGTGCCAGCAGCTTGGAGGCAGGGGAGCTTAGCTCCTACAATGAGCAGTTCTTC
>NA|TRBV20-1|16|TRBJ2-3|NA
CSARVPRTGGADTQYF
TGCAGTGCTAGAGTCCCTCGGACAGGCGGGGCAGATACGCAGTATTTT
>many|TRBV6-5|15|TRBJ2-5|TRBD1
CASSSLTGVKKTQYF
TGTGCCAGCAGTTCACTGACAGGGGTGAAAAAGACCCAGTACTTC
>many|TRBV4-1|13|TRBJ2-7|NA
CASSQDRTYEQYF
TGCGCCAGCAGCCAAGATCGGACTTACGAGCAGTACTTC
>few|TRBV20-1|14|TRBJ1-2|TRBD1
CSARAGTGLVGYTF
TGCAGTGCTAGGGCCGGGACAGGGCTTGTTGGCTACACCTTC
>NA|TRBV4-2|16|TRBJ2-7|TRBD2
CASSQAGVAGTYEQYF
TGTGCCAGCAGCCAGGCTGGGGTAGCGGGGACCTACGAGCAGTACTTC
>NA|TRBV27|15|TRBJ1-1|TRBD1
CASSLQRQGRTEAFF
TGTGCCAGCAGTTTGCAGCGACAGGGTCGGACTGAAGCTTTCTTT
>NA|TRBV6-1|14|TRBJ2-7|NA
CASSEMYSAYEQYF
TGTGCCAGCAGTGAAATGTACAGCGCCTACGAGCAGTACTTC
>NA|TRBV6-2/TRBV6-3|18|TRBJ2-3|NA
CASSYVIGGPLSTDTQYF
TGTGCCAGCAGTTACGTCATCGGAGGTCCACTGAGCACAGATACGCAGTATTTT
>NA|TRBV19|13|TRBJ2-1|NA
CASSIDRGRSPFF
TGTGCCAGTAGTATAGATCGAGGACGTTCCCCGTTCTTC
>NA|TRBV12-3/TRBV12-4|14|TRBJ1-4|TRBD1
CASSLGQGAMELFF
TGTGCCAGCAGCCTCGGACAGGGGGCGATGGAACTGTTTTTT
>few|TRBV29-1|16|TRBJ2-5|TRBD2
CSVEHQMTGLQETQYF
TGCAGCGTTGAACATCAAATGACGGGACTACAAGAGACCCAGTACTTC
>NA|TRBV5-1|14|TRBJ2-7|TRBD1
CASSLQGELSEQYF
TGCGCCAGCAGCTTACAGGGGGAACTGAGCGAGCAGTACTTC
>few|TRBV27|14|TRBJ1-2|NA
CASSGDPRLSGYTF
TGTGCCAGCAGTGGCGATCCTAGGCTCTCTGGCTACACCTTC
>few|TRBV4-2|15|TRBJ2-7|NA
CASSQDPSNSYEQYF
TGTGCCAGCAGCCAAGATCCTTCCAACTCCTACGAGCAGTACTTC
>few|TRBV24-1|14|TRBJ2-2|NA
CATSVQGNTGELFF
TGTGCCACCAGTGTCCAGGGCAACACCGGGGAGCTGTTTTTT
>few|TRBV28|14|TRBJ2-3|NA
CASSPRVAPDTQYF
TGTGCCAGCAGCCCCCGGGTGGCCCCAGATACGCAGTATTTT
>NA|TRBV29-1|12|TRBJ2-7|TRBD1
CSVGDSYNEQYF
TGCAGCGTAGGGGACAGCTACAATGAGCAGTACTTC
>few|TRBV12-3/TRBV12-4|14|TRBJ2-7|NA
CASSPSAGPYEQYF
TGTGCCAGCAGCCCCAGTGCGGGGCCCTACGAGCAGTACTTC
>NA|TRBV12-3/TRBV12-4|15|TRBJ1-6|NA
CASSSQGMSNSPLHF
TGTGCCAGCAGTTCTCAGGGTATGAGTAATTCACCCCTCCACTTT
>NA|TRBV4-2|18|TRBJ2-2|NA
CASSQLTGTSSNTGELFF
TGTGCCAGCAGCCAGCTCACTGGTACCAGCTCGAACACCGGGGAGCTGTTTTTT
>NA|TRBV29-1|17|TRBJ1-2|NA
CSVETSGQGTSSYGYTF
TGCAGCGTTGAAACCTCGGGGCAGGGGACCTCGAGCTATGGCTACACCTTC